Below, 5 T cell receptor beta chains from the same sample are listed, as sequenced in a study of blood T cell repertoires in COVID-19. Produced via immunoSEQ multiplex PCR; TCRdb's table is partial and in-frame only. Seen here are about 50,000 clones, approximately 83% observed once, and the top ten hold 15% to 18%. Material: peripheral blood. The receptor set was obtained from a human donor in a cohort sampled during active COVID-19. The donor label of this sample is uncertain.

CDR3 in amino acids: CASSGGETQYF. CDR3 bases: TGTGCCAGTAGTGGGGGGGAGACCCAGTACTTC. The V call is TRBV19, the J call TRBJ2-5; tentative D call: TRBD2 (6 bases). V was pared by 5 bases and J by 5 bases, with 6 bases between. The CDR3 has 11 residues. The V gene's germline CDR1 is LNHDA and CDR2 SQIVND (reference sequence).

The CDR3 sequence: CASSLDGRGYGYTF. Here the CDR3 DNA reads TGTGCCAGCAGCTTGGATGGCAGGGGCTATGGCTACACCTTC. The chain joins TRBV5-8 to TRBJ1-2; tentatively, D is TRBD1 (6 bases). CDR1 SGHTS and CDR2 YDEGEE come from the germline V gene. This CDR3 region has 14 residues. Trimming shortened V by 0 bases and J by 4 bases, and 10 bases separated the two germline ends.

The chain recombines TRBV7-2 with TRBJ2-6; D remains ambiguous. Germline V lookup: CDR1 SGHTA, CDR2 FQGNSA. This CDR3 contains 14 residues. V was shortened by 3 bases and J by 0 bases, with 3 bases between the two germline ends. CDR3 nucleotides: TGTGCCAGCAGCTTTAACTCTGGGGCCAACGTCCTGACTTTC. Its protein is CASSFNSGANVLTF. Filled out from reference TRBV7-2 and TRBJ2-6, the complete variable domain reads GAGVSQSPSNKVTEKGKDVELRCDPISGHTALYWYRQSLGQGLEFLIYFQGNSAPDKSGLPSDRFSAERTGGSVSTLTIQRTQQEDSAVYLCASSFNSGANVLTFGAGSRLTVL.

The chain combines TRBV4-2 with TRBJ2-1, with 7 bases matching TRBD2. Per germline, CDR1 LGHNA and CDR2 YNFKEQ. V was clipped by 0 bases and J by 0 bases; unmatched bases: 8. The CDR3 runs 18 residues. CDR3 in DNA: TGTGCCAGCAGCCAAGACTTGCCTAGCGGACACTCCTACAATGAGCAGTTCTTC. Protein: CASSQDLPSGHSYNEQFF.

The chain recombines TRBV2 with TRBJ2-3, with TRBD2 as a possible D gene (6 bases). V lost 4 bases to trimming and J lost 2 bases, with 19 bases between them. Germline CDR1 is SNHLY and CDR2 is FYNNEI. This CDR3 has 17 amino acids. The CDR3 protein is CASSGLGGTIVTDTQYF. CDR3 DNA sequence: TGTGCCAGCAGTGGGTTGGGGGGAACGATTGTCACAGATACGCAGTATTTT.